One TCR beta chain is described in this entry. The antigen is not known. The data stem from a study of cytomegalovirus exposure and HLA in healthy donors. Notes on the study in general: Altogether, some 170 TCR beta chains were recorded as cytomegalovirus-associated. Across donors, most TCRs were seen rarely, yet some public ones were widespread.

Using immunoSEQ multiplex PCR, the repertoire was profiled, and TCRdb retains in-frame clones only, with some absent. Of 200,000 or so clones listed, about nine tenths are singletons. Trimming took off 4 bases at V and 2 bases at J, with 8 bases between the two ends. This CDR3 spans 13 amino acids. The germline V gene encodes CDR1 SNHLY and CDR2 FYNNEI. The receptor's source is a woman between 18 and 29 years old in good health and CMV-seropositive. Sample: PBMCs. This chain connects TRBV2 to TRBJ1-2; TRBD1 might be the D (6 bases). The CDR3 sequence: CASSGQVNYGYTF. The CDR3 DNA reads TGTGCCAGCAGTGGACAGGTGAACTATGGCTACACCTTC.